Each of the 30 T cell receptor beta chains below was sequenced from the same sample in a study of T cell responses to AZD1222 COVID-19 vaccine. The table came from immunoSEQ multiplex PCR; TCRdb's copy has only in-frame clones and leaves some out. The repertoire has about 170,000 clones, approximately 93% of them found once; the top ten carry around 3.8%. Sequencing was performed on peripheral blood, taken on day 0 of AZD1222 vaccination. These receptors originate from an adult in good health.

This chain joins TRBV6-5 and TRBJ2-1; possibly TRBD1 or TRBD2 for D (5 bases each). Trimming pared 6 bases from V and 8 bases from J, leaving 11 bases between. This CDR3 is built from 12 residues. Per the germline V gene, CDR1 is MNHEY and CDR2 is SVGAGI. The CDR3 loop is CASSGAGDEQFF. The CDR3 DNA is TGTGCCAGCAGCGGGGCAGGAGATGAGCAGTTCTTC.

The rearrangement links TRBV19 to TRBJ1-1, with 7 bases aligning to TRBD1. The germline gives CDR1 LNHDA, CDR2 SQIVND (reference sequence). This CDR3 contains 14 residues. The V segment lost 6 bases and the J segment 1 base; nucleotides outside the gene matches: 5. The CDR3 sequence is CASRFGTANTEAFF. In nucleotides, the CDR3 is TGTGCCAGTAGGTTCGGGACAGCGAACACTGAAGCTTTCTTT.

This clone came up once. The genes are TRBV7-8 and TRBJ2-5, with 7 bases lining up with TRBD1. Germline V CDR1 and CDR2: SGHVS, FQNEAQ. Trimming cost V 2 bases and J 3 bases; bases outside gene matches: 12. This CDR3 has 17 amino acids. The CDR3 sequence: CASSLLIFGTAEETQYF. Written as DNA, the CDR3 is TGTGCCAGCAGCTTATTGATATTCGGGACAGCCGAAGAGACCCAGTACTTC.

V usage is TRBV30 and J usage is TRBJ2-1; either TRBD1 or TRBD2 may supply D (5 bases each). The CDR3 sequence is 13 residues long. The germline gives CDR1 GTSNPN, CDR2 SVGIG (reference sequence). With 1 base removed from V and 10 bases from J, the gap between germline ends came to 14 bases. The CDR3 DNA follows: TGTGCCTGGAGTGCGCCCGGGGCCCAGGAGCAGTTCTTC. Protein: CAWSAPGAQEQFF.

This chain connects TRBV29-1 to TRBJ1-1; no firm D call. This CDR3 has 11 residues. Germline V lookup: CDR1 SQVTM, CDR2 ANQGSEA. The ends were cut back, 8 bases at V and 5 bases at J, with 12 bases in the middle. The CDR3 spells CSLGYRTEAFF. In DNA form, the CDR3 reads TGCAGCCTCGGATATAGGACTGAAGCTTTCTTT.

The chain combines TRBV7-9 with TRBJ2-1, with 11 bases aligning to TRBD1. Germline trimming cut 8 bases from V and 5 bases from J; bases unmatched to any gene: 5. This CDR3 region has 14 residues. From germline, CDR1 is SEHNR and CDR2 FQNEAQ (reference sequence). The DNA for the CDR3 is TGTGCCAGCGGAACGGGACAGGGGGACAATGAGCAGTTCTTC. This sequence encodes CASGTGQGDNEQFF.

CDR3 region: CASSIRDSSSYEQYF. In DNA, the CDR3 is TGTGCCAGTAGTATACGGGACAGCAGCTCCTACGAGCAGTACTTC. The V and J genes are TRBV19 and TRBJ2-7; 7 bases are shared with TRBD1. The CDR3 runs 15 residues. Trimming took 2 bases from V and 0 from J; bases not matched to a gene: 4. Per germline, CDR1 LNHDA and CDR2 SQIVND (reference sequence).

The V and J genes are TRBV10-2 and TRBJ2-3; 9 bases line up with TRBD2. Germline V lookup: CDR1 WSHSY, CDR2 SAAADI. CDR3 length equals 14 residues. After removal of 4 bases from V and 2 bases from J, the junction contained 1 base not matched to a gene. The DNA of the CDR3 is TGCGCCAGCAGTGTAGCGGGGGTCACAGATACGCAGTATTTT. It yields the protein CASSVAGVTDTQYF.

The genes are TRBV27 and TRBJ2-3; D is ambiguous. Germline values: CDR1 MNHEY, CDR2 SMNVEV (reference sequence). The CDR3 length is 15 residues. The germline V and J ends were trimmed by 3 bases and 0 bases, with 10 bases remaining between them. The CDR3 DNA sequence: TGTGCCAGCAGTTTTTCCCCCGCAAGCACAGATACGCAGTATTTT. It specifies CASSFSPASTDTQYF.

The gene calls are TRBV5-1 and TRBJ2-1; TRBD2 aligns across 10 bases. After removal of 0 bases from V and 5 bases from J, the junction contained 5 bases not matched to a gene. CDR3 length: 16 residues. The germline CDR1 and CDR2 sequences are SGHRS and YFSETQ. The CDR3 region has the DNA TGCGCCAGCAGCTTGGCAAGACTAGCGGGTCACAATGAGCAGTTCTTC. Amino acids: CASSLARLAGHNEQFF.

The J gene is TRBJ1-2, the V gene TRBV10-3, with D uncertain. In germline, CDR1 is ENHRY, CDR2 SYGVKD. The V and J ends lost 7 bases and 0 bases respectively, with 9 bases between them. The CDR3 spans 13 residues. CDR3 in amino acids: CAIKQTTNYGYTF. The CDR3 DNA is TGTGCCATCAAGCAAACCACTAACTATGGCTACACCTTC.

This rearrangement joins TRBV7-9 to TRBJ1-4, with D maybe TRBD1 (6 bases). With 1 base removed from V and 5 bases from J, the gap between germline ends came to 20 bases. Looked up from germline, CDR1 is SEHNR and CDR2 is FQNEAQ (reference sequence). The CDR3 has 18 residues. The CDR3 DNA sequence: TGTGCCAGCAGCTTAGGAGCCACAGGGATTGGAGGAAATGAAAAACTGTTTTTT. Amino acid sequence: CASSLGATGIGGNEKLFF.

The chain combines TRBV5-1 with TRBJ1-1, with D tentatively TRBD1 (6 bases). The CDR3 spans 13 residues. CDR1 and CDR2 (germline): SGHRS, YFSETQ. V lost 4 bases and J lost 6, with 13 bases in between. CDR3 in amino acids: CASSGDTWAEAFF. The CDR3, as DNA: TGCGCCAGCAGCGGGGACACTTGGGCTGAAGCTTTCTTT.

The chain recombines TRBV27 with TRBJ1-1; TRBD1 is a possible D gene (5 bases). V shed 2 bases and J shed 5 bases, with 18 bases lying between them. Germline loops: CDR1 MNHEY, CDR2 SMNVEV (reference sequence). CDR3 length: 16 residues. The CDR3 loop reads CASSLMLLGGGTEAFF. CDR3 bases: TGTGCCAGCAGTTTAATGCTATTGGGGGGAGGAACTGAAGCTTTCTTT.

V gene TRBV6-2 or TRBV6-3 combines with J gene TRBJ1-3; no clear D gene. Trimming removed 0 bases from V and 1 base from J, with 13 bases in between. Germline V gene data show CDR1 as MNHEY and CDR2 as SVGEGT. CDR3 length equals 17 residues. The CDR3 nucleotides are TGTGCCAGCAGTTACTCAACCGCGGGCTTTTCTGGAAACACCATATATTTT. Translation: CASSYSTAGFSGNTIYF.

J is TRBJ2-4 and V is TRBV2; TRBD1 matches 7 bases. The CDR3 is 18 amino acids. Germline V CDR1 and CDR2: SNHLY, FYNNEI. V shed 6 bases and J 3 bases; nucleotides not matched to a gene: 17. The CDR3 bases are TGTGCCAGCAGGGATTTGGGACAGTCTTTTTCGGACAAAAACATTCAGTACTTC. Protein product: CASRDLGQSFSDKNIQYF.

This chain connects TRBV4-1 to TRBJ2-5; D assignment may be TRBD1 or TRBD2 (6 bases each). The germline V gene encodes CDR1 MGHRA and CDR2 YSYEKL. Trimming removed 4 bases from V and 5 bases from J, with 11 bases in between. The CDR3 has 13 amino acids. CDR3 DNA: TGCGCCAGCAGCCTAGCCGGGGGCGAGACCCAGTACTTC. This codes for CASSLAGGETQYF.

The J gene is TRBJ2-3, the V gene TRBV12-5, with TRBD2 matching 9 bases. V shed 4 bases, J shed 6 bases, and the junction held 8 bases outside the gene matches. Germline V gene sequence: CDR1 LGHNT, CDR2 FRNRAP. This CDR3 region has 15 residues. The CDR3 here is CASGWTLAGADTQYF. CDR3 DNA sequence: TGTGCTAGTGGTTGGACACTAGCGGGTGCGGATACGCAGTATTTT.

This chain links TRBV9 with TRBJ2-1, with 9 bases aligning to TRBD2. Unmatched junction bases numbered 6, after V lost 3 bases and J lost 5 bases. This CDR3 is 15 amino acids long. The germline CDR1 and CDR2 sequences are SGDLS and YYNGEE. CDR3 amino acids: CASSASGVLNNEQFF. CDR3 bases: TGTGCCAGCAGCGCTAGCGGGGTGCTAAACAATGAGCAGTTCTTC.

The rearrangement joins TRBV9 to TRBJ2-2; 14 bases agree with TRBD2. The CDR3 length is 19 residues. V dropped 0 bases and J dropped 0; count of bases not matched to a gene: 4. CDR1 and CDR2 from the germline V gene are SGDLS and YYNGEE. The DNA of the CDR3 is TGTGCCAGCAGCGTAGGACTAGCGGGAGGGCCGTCGAACACCGGGGAGCTGTTTTTT. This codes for CASSVGLAGGPSNTGELFF.

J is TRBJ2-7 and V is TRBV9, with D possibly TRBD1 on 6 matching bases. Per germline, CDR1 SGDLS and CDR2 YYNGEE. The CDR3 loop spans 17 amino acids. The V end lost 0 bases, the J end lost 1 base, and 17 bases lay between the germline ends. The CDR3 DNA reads TGTGCCAGCAGCGTAGAAAGGTGGGGGACACCGTCCTACGAGCAGTACTTC. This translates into CASSVERWGTPSYEQYF. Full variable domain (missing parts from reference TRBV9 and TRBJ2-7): DSGVTQTPKHLITATGQRVTLRCSPRSGDLSVYWYQQSLDQGLQFLIQYYNGEERAKGNILERFSAQQFPDLHSELNLSSLELGDSALYFCASSVERWGTPSYEQYFGPGTRLTVT.

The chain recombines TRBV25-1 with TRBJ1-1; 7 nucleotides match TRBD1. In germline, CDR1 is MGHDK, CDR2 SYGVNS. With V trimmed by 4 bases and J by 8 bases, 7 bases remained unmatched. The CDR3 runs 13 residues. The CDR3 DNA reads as TGTGCCAGCAGTGCTCAGGGGGTGGGGGAAGCTTTCTTT. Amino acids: CASSAQGVGEAFF.

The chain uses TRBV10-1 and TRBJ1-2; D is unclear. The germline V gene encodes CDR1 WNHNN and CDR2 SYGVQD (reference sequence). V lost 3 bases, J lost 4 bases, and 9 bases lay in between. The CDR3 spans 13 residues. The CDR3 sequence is CASSEMVSYGYTF. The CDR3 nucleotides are TGCGCCAGCAGTGAAATGGTTAGCTATGGCTACACCTTC.

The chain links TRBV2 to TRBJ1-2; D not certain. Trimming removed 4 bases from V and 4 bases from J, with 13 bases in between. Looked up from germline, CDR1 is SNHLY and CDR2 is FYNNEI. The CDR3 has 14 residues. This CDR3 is CASSVFNSPYGYTF. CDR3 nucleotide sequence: TGTGCCAGCAGTGTGTTTAACAGCCCCTATGGCTACACCTTC.

The CDR3 DNA reads as TGCGCCAGCAGCTTGGGAGCGGGAGTGGATGAGCAGTTCTTC. Translation: CASSLGAGVDEQFF. This chain uses TRBV5-1 with TRBJ2-1; TRBD2 aligns across 8 bases. The CDR3 is made up of 14 amino acids. Germline V gives CDR1 SGHRS, CDR2 YFSETQ. The V segment lost 0 bases and the J segment 8 bases; nucleotides outside the gene matches: 4.

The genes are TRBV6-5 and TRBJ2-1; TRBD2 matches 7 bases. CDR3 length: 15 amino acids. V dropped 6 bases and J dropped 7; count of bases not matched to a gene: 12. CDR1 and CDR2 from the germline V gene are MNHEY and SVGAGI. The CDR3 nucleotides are TGTGCCAGCAGAGGGCGACTAGCCGACATAAATGAGCAGTTCTTC. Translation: CASRGRLADINEQFF.

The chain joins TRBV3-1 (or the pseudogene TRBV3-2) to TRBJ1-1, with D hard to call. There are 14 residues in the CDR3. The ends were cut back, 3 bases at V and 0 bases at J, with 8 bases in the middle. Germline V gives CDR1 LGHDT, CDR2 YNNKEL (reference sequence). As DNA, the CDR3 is TGTGCCAGCAGCCAGATGGGGATGAACACTGAAGCTTTCTTT. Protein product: CASSQMGMNTEAFF.

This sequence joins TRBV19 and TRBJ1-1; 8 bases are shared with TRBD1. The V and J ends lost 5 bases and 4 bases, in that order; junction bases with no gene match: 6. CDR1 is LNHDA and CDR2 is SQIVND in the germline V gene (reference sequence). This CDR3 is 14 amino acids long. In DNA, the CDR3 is TGTGCCAGTAGTTTTGGACAGGGCACCACTGAAGCTTTCTTT. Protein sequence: CASSFGQGTTEAFF.

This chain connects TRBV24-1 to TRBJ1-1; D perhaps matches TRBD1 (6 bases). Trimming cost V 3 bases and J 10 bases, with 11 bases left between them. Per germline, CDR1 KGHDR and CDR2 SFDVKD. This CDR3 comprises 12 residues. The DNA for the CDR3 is TGTGCCACCAGTGATACAACAGGGCTAGCTTTCTTT. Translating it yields CATSDTTGLAFF.

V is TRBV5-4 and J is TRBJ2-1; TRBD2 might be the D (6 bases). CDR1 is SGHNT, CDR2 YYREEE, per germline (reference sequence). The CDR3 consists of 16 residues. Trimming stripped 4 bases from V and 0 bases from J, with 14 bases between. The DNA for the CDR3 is TGTGCCAGCAGCCGAGTGGCGGGGAGCTCCTACAATGAGCAGTTCTTC. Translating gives CASSRVAGSSYNEQFF.